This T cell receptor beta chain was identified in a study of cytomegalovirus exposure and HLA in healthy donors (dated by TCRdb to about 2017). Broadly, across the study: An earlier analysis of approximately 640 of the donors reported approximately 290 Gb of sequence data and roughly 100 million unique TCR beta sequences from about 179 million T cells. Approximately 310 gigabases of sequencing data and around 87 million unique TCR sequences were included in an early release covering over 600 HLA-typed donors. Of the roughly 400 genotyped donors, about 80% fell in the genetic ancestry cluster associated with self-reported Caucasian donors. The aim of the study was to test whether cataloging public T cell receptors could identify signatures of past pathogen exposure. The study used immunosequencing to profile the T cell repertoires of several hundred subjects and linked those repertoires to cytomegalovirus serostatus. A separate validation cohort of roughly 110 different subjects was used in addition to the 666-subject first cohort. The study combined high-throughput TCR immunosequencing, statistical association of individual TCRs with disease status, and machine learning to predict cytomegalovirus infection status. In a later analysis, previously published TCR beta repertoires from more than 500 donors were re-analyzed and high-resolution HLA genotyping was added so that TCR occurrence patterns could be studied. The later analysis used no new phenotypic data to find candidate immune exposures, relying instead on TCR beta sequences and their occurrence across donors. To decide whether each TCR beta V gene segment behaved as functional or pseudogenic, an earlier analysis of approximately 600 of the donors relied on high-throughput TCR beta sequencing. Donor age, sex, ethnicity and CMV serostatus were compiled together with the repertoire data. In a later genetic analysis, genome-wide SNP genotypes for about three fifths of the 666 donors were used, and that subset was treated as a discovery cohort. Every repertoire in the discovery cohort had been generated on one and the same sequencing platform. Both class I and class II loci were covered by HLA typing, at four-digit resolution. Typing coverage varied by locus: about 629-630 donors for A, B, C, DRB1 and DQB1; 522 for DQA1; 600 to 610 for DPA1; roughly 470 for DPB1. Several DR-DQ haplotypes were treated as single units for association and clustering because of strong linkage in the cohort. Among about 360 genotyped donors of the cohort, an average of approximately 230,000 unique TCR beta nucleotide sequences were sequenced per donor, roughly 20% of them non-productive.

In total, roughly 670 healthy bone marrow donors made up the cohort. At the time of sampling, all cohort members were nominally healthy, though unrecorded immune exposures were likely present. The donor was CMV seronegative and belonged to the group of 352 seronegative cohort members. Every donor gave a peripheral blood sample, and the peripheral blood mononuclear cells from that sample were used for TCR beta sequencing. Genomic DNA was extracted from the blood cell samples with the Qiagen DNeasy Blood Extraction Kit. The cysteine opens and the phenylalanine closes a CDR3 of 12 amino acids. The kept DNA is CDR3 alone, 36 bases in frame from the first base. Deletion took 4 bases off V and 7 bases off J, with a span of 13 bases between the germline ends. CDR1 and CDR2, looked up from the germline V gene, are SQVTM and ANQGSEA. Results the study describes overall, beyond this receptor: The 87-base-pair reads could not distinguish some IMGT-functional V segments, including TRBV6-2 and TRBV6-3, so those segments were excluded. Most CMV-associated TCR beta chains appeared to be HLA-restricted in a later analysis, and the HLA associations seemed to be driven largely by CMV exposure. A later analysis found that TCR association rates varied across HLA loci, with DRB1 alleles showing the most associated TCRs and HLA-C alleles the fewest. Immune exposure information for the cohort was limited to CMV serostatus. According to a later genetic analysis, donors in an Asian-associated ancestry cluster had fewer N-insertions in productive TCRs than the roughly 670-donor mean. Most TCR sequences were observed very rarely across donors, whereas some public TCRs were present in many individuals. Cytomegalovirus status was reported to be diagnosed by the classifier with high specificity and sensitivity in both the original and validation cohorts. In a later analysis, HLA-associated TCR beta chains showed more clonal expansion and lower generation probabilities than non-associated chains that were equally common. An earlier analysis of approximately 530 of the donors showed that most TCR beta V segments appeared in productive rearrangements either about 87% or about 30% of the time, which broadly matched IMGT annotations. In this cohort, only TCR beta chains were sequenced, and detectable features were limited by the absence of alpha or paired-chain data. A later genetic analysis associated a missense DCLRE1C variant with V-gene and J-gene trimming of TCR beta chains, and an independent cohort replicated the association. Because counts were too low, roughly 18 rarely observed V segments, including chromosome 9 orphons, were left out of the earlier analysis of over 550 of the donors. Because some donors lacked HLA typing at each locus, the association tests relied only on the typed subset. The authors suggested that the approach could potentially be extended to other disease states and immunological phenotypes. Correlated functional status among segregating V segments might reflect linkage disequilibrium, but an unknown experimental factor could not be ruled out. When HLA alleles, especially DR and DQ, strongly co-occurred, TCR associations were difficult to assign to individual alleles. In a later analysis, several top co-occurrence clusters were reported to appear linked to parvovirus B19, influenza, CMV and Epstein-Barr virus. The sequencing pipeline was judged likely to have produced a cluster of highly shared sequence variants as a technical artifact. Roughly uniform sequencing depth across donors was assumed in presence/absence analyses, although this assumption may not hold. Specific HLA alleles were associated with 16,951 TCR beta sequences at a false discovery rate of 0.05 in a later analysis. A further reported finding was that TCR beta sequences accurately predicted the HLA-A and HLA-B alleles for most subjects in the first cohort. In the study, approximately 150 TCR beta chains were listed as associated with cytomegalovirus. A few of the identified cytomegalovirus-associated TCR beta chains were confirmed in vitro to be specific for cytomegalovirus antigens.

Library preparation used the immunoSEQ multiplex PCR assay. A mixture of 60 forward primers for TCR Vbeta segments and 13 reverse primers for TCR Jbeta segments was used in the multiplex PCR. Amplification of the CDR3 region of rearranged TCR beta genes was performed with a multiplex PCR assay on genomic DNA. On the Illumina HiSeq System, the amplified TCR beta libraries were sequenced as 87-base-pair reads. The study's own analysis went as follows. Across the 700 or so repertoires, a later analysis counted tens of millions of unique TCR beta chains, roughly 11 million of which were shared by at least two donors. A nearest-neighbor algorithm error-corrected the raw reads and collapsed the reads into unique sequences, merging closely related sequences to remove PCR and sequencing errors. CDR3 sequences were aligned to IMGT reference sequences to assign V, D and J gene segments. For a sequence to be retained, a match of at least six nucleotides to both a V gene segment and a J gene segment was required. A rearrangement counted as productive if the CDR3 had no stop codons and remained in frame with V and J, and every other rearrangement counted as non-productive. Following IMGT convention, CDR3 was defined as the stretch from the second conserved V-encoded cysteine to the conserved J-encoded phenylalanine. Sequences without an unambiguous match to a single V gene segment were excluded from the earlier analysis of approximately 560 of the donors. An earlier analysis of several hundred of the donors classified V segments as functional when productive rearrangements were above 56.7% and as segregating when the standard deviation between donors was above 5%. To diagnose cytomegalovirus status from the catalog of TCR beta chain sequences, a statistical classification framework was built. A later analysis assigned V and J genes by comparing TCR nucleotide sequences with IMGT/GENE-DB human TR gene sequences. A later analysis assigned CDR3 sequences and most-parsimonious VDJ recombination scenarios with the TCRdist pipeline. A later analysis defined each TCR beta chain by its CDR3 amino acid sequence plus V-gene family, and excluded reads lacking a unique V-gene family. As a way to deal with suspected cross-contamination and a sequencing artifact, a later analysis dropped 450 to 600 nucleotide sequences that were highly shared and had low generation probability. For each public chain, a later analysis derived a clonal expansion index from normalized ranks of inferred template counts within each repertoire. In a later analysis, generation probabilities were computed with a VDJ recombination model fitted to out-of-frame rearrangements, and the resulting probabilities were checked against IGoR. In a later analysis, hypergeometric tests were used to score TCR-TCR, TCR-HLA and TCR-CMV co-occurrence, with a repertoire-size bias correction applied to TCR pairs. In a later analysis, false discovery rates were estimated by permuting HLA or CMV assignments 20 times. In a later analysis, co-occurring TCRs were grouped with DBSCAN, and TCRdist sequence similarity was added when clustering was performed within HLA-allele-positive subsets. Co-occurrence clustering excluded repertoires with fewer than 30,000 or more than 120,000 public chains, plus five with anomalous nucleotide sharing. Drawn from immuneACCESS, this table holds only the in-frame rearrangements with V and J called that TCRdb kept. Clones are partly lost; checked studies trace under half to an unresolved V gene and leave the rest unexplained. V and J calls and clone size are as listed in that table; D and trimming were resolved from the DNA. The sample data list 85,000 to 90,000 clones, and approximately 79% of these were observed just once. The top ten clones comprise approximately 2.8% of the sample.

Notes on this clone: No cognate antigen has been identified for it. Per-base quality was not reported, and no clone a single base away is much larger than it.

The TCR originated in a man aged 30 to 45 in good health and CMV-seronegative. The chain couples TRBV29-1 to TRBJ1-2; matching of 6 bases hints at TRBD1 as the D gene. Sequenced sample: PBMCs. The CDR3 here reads CSVVAGAVGYTF. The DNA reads TGCAGCGTTGTTGCAGGGGCGGTTGGCTACACCTTC.